Presented here are 13 T cell receptor beta chains from one specimen sequenced in a study of vaccination effects on CD4 cells after COVID-19. Within the ViraFEST assay, antigen-specific CD4+ T cells underwent expansion with viral peptide pools prior to sequencing. Following a 10-day culture, CD4+ T cells were purified. Profiled with immunoSEQ multiplex PCR; TCRdb holds only in-frame clones, not every one. The table records 70,000 to 95,000 clones, roughly 74% of them present only once. The antigens of these receptors remain unknown. The source was CD4+ T cells from PBMCs cultured with HCoV-229E spike peptides, collected before COVID-19 vaccination. All receptors derive from a human donor who received a COVID-19 vaccine.

The chain joins TRBV10-3 to TRBJ1-1, with D perhaps TRBD1 (5 bases). Trimming took off 1 base at V and 4 bases at J, with 10 bases between the two ends. The CDR3 has 14 residues. The germline V gene encodes CDR1 ENHRY and CDR2 SYGVKD. The CDR3 nucleotides are TGTGCCATCAGTGAGTTTCTTGGGGCCACTGAAGCTTTCTTT. Its translation: CAISEFLGATEAFF.

In nucleotides, the CDR3 is TGTGCCAGTAGTACTCTCCCGGTGGTGGCAGTCGCCACAGATACGCAGTATTTT. The encoded protein is CASSTLPVVAVATDTQYF. The V and J genes are TRBV19 and TRBJ2-3; D call uncertain. The germline CDR1 and CDR2 sequences are LNHDA and SQIVND (reference sequence). V gave up 4 bases and J gave up 2 bases, with 22 bases separating them. This CDR3 comprises 18 residues. Full variable domain (remainder filled in from reference TRBV19 and TRBJ2-3): DGGITQSPKYLFRKEGQNVTLSCEQNLNHDAMYWYRQDPGQGLRLIYYSQIVNDFQKGDIAEGYSVSREKKESFPLTVTSAQKNPTAFYLCASSTLPVVAVATDTQYFGPGTRLTVL.

The CDR3 spells CASSRDLADTQYF. CDR3 nucleotides: TGTGCCAGCAGTCGCGACCTAGCAGATACGCAGTATTTT. The chain uses TRBV12-3 or TRBV12-4 and TRBJ2-3; D unresolved. Trimming removed 5 bases at V and 4 bases at J, with 10 bases between. The CDR3 is 13 amino acids.

The gene calls are TRBV6-5 and TRBJ1-2, with D maybe TRBD1 (5 bases). Trimming left V 4 bases short and J 2 bases short, with 17 bases between. This CDR3 is built from 16 residues. The V gene's germline CDR1 is MNHEY and CDR2 SVGAGI. CDR3 in DNA: TGTGCCAGCAGTTCTATCGTTCAGGGCTTCAACTATGGCTACACCTTC. Protein sequence: CASSSIVQGFNYGYTF.

This chain links TRBV3-1 (or the pseudogene TRBV3-2) with TRBJ1-5, with TRBD1 matching over 7 bases. V trimming: 4 bases; J trimming: 5 bases; junction bases outside the gene matches: 5. The CDR3 extends over 14 amino acids. The germline CDR1 and CDR2 sequences are LGHDT and YNNKEL (reference sequence). The CDR3 DNA reads TGTGCCAGCAGCCGCGGACAGGCCGATCAGCCCCAGCATTTT. Translation gives CASSRGQADQPQHF.

The chain combines TRBV9 with TRBJ2-1; TRBD2 agrees at 8 bases. Germline-derived CDR1 and CDR2 are SGDLS and YYNGEE. V shed 1 base, J shed 9 bases, and the junction held 9 bases outside the gene matches. The CDR3 has 15 amino acids. For the CDR3, the DNA is TGTGCCAGCAGCGTAAGGGGCGGGGGGAAGAGTGAGCAGTTCTTC. Residues: CASSVRGGGKSEQFF. Together with reference TRBV9 and TRBJ2-1, the CDR3 gives the full variable domain: DSGVTQTPKHLITATGQRVTLRCSPRSGDLSVYWYQQSLDQGLQFLIQYYNGEERAKGNILERFSAQQFPDLHSELNLSSLELGDSALYFCASSVRGGGKSEQFFGPGTRLTVL.

Only a few counts were recorded for this clone. The rearrangement uses TRBV4-2 and TRBJ1-3, with D possibly TRBD1 on 5 matching bases. CDR1 and CDR2 (germline): LGHNA, YNFKEQ. The length of the CDR3 is 16 residues. Trimming left V 0 bases short and J 0 bases short, with 9 bases between. CDR3 sequence (DNA): TGTGCCAGCAGCCAAGATCGGGGCAGCTCTGGAAACACCATATATTTT. Translated, it gives CASSQDRGSSGNTIYF.

This clone was recorded a few times. The chain combines TRBV7-2 with TRBJ2-4; TRBD1 matches 9 bases. Germline V gives CDR1 SGHTA, CDR2 FQGNSA. The CDR3 contains 16 residues. J gave up 9 bases and V 3 bases, and 12 bases lay outside the gene matches. The CDR3 DNA follows: TGTGCCAGCAGCTTTGGACAGGGGTTGACTGATGTCATTCAGTACTTC. This codes for CASSFGQGLTDVIQYF.

This CDR3 reads CASSDAGRVAKNIQYF. The CDR3, as DNA: TGTGCCAGCAGTGACGCTGGCAGGGTGGCCAAAAACATTCAGTACTTC. This chain joins TRBV6-1 and TRBJ2-4, with D perhaps matching TRBD1 (5 bases). V was trimmed by 3 bases and J by 1 base, leaving 13 bases between them. The CDR3 is 16 residues long. Germline loops: CDR1 MNHNS, CDR2 SASEGT.

The genes are TRBV6-5 and TRBJ2-7; the D gene is possibly TRBD1 (6 bases). Germline CDR1 MNHEY, CDR2 SVGAGI. The CDR3 contains 12 residues. V was shortened by 5 bases and J by 6 bases, with 11 bases between the two germline ends. This chain's CDR3 is CASSLQGREQYV. CDR3 bases: TGTGCCAGCAGTCTACAGGGTCGCGAGCAGTACGTC.

The rearrangement joins TRBV10-2 to TRBJ2-5, with a possible D match to TRBD2 (7 bases). Trimming pared 11 bases from V and 1 base from J, leaving 26 bases between. From germline, CDR1 is WSHSY and CDR2 SAAADI. The CDR3 is 17 residues long. This CDR3 reads CASEGGGRPVTQETQYF. For the CDR3, the DNA is TGCGCCTCCGAGGGGGGGGGCCGACCCGTCACCCAAGAGACCCAGTACTTC.

This clone was seen only a few times. The chain couples TRBV9 to TRBJ2-1; possible D gene TRBD1, 5 bases. This CDR3 region has 14 residues. V was shortened by 0 bases and J by 10 bases, with 14 bases between the two germline ends. Per the germline V gene, CDR1 is SGDLS and CDR2 is YYNGEE. CDR3 loop: CASSVAQGKGEQFF. The CDR3 DNA follows: TGTGCCAGCAGCGTAGCCCAGGGAAAGGGAGAGCAGTTCTTC.

The chain joins TRBV28 to TRBJ2-1; 12 bases align to TRBD2. From germline, CDR1 is MDHEN and CDR2 SYDVKM. V lost 5 bases, J lost 5 bases, and 4 bases stayed unmatched. The CDR3 is made up of 15 amino acids. This CDR3 reads CASSLAGGPNNEQFF. CDR3 coding DNA: TGTGCCAGCAGTCTAGCGGGGGGGCCAAACAATGAGCAGTTCTTC. The variable domain in full, completed from reference TRBV28 and TRBJ2-1, reads DVKVTQSSRYLVKRTGEKVFLECVQDMDHENMFWYRQDPGLGLRLIYFSYDVKMKEKGDIPEGYSVSREKKERFSLILESASTNQTSMYLCASSLAGGPNNEQFFGPGTRLTVL.